Presented here are 3 T cell receptor beta chains from one specimen sequenced in a study of blood T cell repertoires in COVID-19. Sequenced by immunoSEQ multiplex PCR; TCRdb stores in-frame clones only, minus some. The sample has about 250,000 clones; approximately 92% are singletons. Source material: PBMCs or T cells enriched from blood (not recorded which). The receptors come from a woman aged 18 to 35 who had recovered from COVID-19.

The chain carries TRBV18 and TRBJ2-2, with 9 bases matching TRBD1. CDR3 length equals 16 residues. Germline V gene data show CDR1 as KGHSH and CDR2 as LQKENI. J was trimmed by 3 bases and V by 3 bases; bases with no gene match: 5. CDR3 in DNA: TGTGCCAGCTCACCCCCGGGACAGGGCGACACCGGGGAGCTGTTTTTT. It is translated as CASSPPGQGDTGELFF.

The CDR3 reads CASSYNGGSNTEAFF. The CDR3 DNA sequence: TGTGCCAGCAGCTACAACGGGGGTTCGAACACTGAAGCTTTCTTT. This chain connects TRBV7-3 to TRBJ1-1; possibly TRBD1 for D (5 bases). V lost 4 bases to trimming and J lost 1 base, with 13 bases between them. The CDR3 runs to 15 residues. CDR1 and CDR2 (germline): SGHTA, FQGTGA.

The genes are TRBV3-1 (or the pseudogene TRBV3-2) and TRBJ1-1, with D unclear. The V end was cut by 0 bases, the J end by 4 bases, with 9 bases between. CDR1 and CDR2 (germline): LGHDT, YNNKEL (reference sequence). The CDR3 sequence is 14 residues long. CDR3 sequence (DNA): TGTGCCAGCAGCCAAGATGCCGGGTTCACTGAAGCTTTCTTT. This sequence encodes CASSQDAGFTEAFF.